This TCR beta chain was observed in a study of identical twins. The CDR3 extends over 14 amino acids. Germline V gene sequence: CDR1 MGHDK, CDR2 SYGVNS. V was trimmed by 2 bases and J by 3 bases, leaving 7 bases between them. TCRdb called the 5' RACE reads again in MiXCR, with one record for every CDR3 protein. The repertoire consists of a few hundred thousand distinct CDR3 sequences, with roughly 13% occurring once and the leading ten covering around 4%. A remark on this clonotype: Antigen specificity is unknown.

The study's findings and limits: Where beta out-of-frame sequences were concerned, excess twin sharing was weaker.

In addition, the sample was reused for a study of yellow fever vaccine responses in identical twins.

This receptor was taken from a woman aged 18-35 years in good health. The sample taken for sequencing was memory (CD45RO+) T cells sorted from blood. The genes are TRBV25-1 and TRBJ2-2, with D perhaps TRBD1 (6 bases). The chain's CDR3 is CASSENRDTGELFF. For the CDR3, the DNA is TGTGCCAGCAGTGAAAACAGGGACACCGGGGAGCTGTTTTTT.